The rows below give T cell receptor beta chains drawn from one sample of a study of graft-versus-host responses after intestinal transplantation. Assay: immunoSEQ multiplex PCR; the TCRdb copy retains only in-frame clones and omits some. Among about 88,000 clones listed, almost 90% were seen once. No antigen is known for these receptors. The sequencing used unstimulated CD4+ T cells sorted from spleen or lymph node cells, collected before intestinal transplant. These receptors were taken from a human donor who received an intestinal transplant. CDR3s include the opening cysteine and the closing phenylalanine or tryptophan. Fields, in order: clone size, V gene, D gene, CDR3 length, J gene, CDR3 DNA, CDR3 protein. The D gene is left open where the match is weak. Size is stated for part of the rows, as once, few or many counts, or as a class when the clone is expanded.

clone_size: -; v_call: TRBV5-4; d_call: TRBD1; cdr3_length: 14; j_call: TRBJ2-7; cdr3_nt: TGTGCCAGCAGCCCGACAGGGAGAGCCTACGAGCAGTACTTC; cdr3_aa: CASSPTGRAYEQYF
clone_size: -; v_call: TRBV7-2; d_call: TRBD1; cdr3_length: 16; j_call: TRBJ1-2; cdr3_nt: TGTGCCAGCAGTTCGGGACAGGGTGCATGGGGTACGGGCTACACCTTC; cdr3_aa: CASSSGQGAWGTGYTF
clone_size: -; v_call: TRBV14; d_call: -; cdr3_length: 15; j_call: TRBJ1-2; cdr3_nt: TGTGCCAGCAGCCAAGATCCGGGAGGCGGGTATGGCTACACCTTC; cdr3_aa: CASSQDPGGGYGYTF
clone_size: -; v_call: TRBV5-4; d_call: TRBD1; cdr3_length: 13; j_call: TRBJ1-2; cdr3_nt: TGTGCCAGCAGCTTGGATCCGGGACAGGGCCTTGTTTGG; cdr3_aa: CASSLDPGQGLVW
clone_size: -; v_call: TRBV6-4; d_call: -; cdr3_length: 13; j_call: TRBJ2-3; cdr3_nt: TGTGCCAGCAGTGGCCACAACACAGATACGCAGTATTTT; cdr3_aa: CASSGHNTDTQYF
clone_size: -; v_call: TRBV5-1; d_call: -; cdr3_length: 14; j_call: TRBJ2-1; cdr3_nt: TGCGCCAGCAGCTTGGACAACAGGGCTAATGAGCAGTTCTTC; cdr3_aa: CASSLDNRANEQFF
clone_size: -; v_call: TRBV9; d_call: -; cdr3_length: 13; j_call: TRBJ1-2; cdr3_nt: TGTGCCAGCAGCGTAGCAGGGTTCTATGGCTACACCTTC; cdr3_aa: CASSVAGFYGYTF
clone_size: -; v_call: TRBV19; d_call: -; cdr3_length: 15; j_call: TRBJ1-3; cdr3_nt: TGTGCCAGTACGGGACACCTCAATTCTGGAAACACCATATATTTT; cdr3_aa: CASTGHLNSGNTIYF
clone_size: -; v_call: TRBV25-1; d_call: -; cdr3_length: 14; j_call: TRBJ1-1; cdr3_nt: TGTGCCAGCAGTGAATTGGGAGGGCGCACTGAAGCTTTCTTT; cdr3_aa: CASSELGGRTEAFF
clone_size: once; v_call: TRBV18; d_call: TRBD1; cdr3_length: 19; j_call: TRBJ1-5; cdr3_nt: TGTGCCAGCTCACCGACTTCAGGACAGGGGACGTATAGCAATCAGCCCCAGCATTTT; cdr3_aa: CASSPTSGQGTYSNQPQHF
clone_size: -; v_call: TRBV5-8; d_call: -; cdr3_length: 15; j_call: TRBJ2-5; cdr3_nt: TGTGCCAGCAGCTTGCGTCGGGGGGCCGGAGAGACCCAGTACTTC; cdr3_aa: CASSLRRGAGETQYF
clone_size: -; v_call: TRBV5-1; d_call: -; cdr3_length: 18; j_call: TRBJ2-2; cdr3_nt: TGCGCCAGCAGCTGGCGGGACAGTGGATTGGACCCCACCGGGGAGCTGTTTTTT; cdr3_aa: CASSWRDSGLDPTGELFF
clone_size: -; v_call: TRBV19; d_call: TRBD1; cdr3_length: 14; j_call: TRBJ2-1; cdr3_nt: TGTGCCAGTAGGAACAGGGGCTCGTACAATGAGCAGTTCTTC; cdr3_aa: CASRNRGSYNEQFF